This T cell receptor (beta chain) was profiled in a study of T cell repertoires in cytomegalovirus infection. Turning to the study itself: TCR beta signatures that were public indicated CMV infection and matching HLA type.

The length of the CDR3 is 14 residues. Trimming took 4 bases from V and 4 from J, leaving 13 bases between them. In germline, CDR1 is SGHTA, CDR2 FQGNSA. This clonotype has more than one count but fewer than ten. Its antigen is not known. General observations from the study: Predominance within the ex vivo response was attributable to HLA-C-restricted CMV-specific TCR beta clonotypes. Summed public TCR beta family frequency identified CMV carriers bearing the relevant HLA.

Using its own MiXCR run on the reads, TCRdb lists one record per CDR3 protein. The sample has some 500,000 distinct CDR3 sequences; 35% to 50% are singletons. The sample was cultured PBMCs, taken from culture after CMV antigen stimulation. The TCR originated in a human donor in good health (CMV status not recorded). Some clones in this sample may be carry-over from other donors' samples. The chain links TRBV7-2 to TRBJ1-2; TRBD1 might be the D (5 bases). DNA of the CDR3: TGTGCCAGCAGCTGGGGCGGAATAATCTATGGCTACACCTTC. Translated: CASSWGGIIYGYTF.